Sequencing of this T cell receptor beta chain was carried out in a study of blood T cells in healthy people across ages. V lost 6 bases and J lost 4; bases outside the gene matches: 10. Germline CDR1 MDHEN, CDR2 SYDVKM. The length of the CDR3 is 15 residues. Together with a sample-barcoded 5' primer, a J-beta primer mix was included in a second PCR lasting about 6 to 11 cycles. TCRdb ran MiXCR on the 5' RACE reads and lists one entry per CDR3 protein. The sample yields around 800,000 distinct CDR3 sequences, 35% to 50% seen once. The sequence came from a man older than 75 in good health. V and J are TRBV28 and TRBJ2-3, with TRBD1 identical over 7 bases. The sequencing sample was made of blood. CDR3 region: CASRDRTGFADTQYF. The CDR3 DNA follows: TGTGCCAGCAGGGACCGGACAGGCTTCGCAGATACGCAGTATTTT.